The clone carrying this TCR beta chain was detected a few times. What it recognizes is unknown. The data were taken from a study of a mutant IDH1 vaccine in newly diagnosed glioma. Study details: Eight vaccine doses were administered to patients at weeks 1, 3, 5, 7, 11, 15, 19 and 23.

CDR1 and CDR2 (germline): MRHNA, SNTAGT. V shed 3 bases and J shed 4 bases, with 9 bases lying between them. The CDR3 is made up of 13 amino acids. The time point: week 23, last vaccination. Doses of 300 ug of mutant IDH1 20-mer peptide were given with topical imiquimod. The repertoire was sequenced with immunoSEQ multiplex PCR; TCRdb's copy has only in-frame clones and lacks some. This sample has about 86,000 clones, with 70% to 90% found just once. The sequence was collected from a man aged 25 to 40 with glioma. Some clones in this sample may be carry-over from other donors' samples. This chain links TRBV6-4 with TRBJ1-1, with D possibly matching TRBD1 (6 bases). Material: PBMCs, obtained from a glioma patient whose treatment included an IDH1 peptide vaccine. The CDR3 coding sequence is TGTGCCAGCAGTGAACGAGGGGGCACTGAAGCTTTCTTT. It encodes CASSERGGTEAFF.